These 26 T cell receptor beta chains were all obtained from the same sample, sequenced in a study of CD8 T cells in ankylosing spondylitis. TCRdb analysed the 5' RACE reads with MiXCR anew, one entry per CDR3 protein. The sample consists of around 150,000 distinct CDR3 sequences, around 43% of them appearing once. Sample: synovial fluid, either unsorted or a sorted T cell fraction (not recorded which). Receptor source: a male donor with ankylosing spondylitis.

V gene TRBV18 combines with J gene TRBJ2-5, with no clear D. Trimming stripped 3 bases from V and 4 bases from J, with 12 bases between. From germline, CDR1 is KGHSH and CDR2 LQKENI. The CDR3 loop spans 14 amino acids. The CDR3 region is CASSPPWVGETQYF. CDR3 sequence (DNA): TGTGCCAGCTCACCCCCGTGGGTAGGAGAGACCCAGTACTTC.

This chain links TRBV10-3 with TRBJ2-7, with D uncertain. The CDR3 runs to 19 residues. CDR1 and CDR2 from the germline V gene are ENHRY and SYGVKD. The V end lost 3 bases, the J end lost 2 bases, and 26 bases lay between the germline ends. The CDR3 spells CAISEGSSLRSSPAYEQYF. CDR3 bases: TGTGCCATCAGTGAAGGAAGTAGCCTCAGGAGTTCACCCGCCTACGAGCAGTACTTC.

The rearrangement links TRBV5-1 to TRBJ1-6; D is unresolved. The CDR3 sequence is 14 residues long. Trimming removed 0 bases at V and 8 bases at J, with 9 bases between. The germline CDR1 and CDR2 sequences are SGHRS and YFSETQ. CDR3 amino acids: CASSLGRLDSPLHF. DNA for the CDR3: TGCGCCAGCAGCTTGGGACGGCTGGATTCACCCCTCCACTTT.

This rearrangement joins TRBV29-1 to TRBJ2-7, with a tentative D call TRBD2 (6 bases). The CDR3 has 15 amino acids. Looked up from germline, CDR1 is SQVTM and CDR2 is ANQGSEA. The V end was cut by 6 bases, the J end by 3 bases, with 21 bases between. For the CDR3, the DNA is TGCAGCGTCTGGTTTTGGGAGGATCATCACTACGAGCAGTACTTC. Translation gives CSVWFWEDHHYEQYF.

In this sample, this clonotype turned up many times. The genes are TRBV20-1 and TRBJ2-2, with 7 positions matching TRBD2. The CDR3 covers 17 residues. The junction had 8 bases not matched to a gene; V was cut back by 0 bases and J by 1 base. Germline assignment: CDR1 DFQATT and CDR2 SNEGSKA (reference sequence). The CDR3 DNA follows: TGCAGTGCTAGAGATGGAGCGGGACGAGTGAACACCGGGGAGCTGTTTTTT. Translation: CSARDGAGRVNTGELFF.

The V and J genes are TRBV4-1 and TRBJ2-1; D not certain. Germline loops: CDR1 MGHRA, CDR2 YSYEKL. CDR3 length: 15 residues. The V and J ends lost 4 bases and 0 bases respectively, with 10 bases between them. CDR3 sequence (DNA): TGCGCCAGCAGCCGGGTACCTAGCTCCTACAATGAGCAGTTCTTC. It translates to CASSRVPSSYNEQFF.

V is TRBV11-2 and J is TRBJ2-2; unclear D gene. Germline V CDR1 and CDR2: SGHAT, FQNNGV. Trimming pared 6 bases from V and 5 bases from J, leaving 10 bases between. The CDR3 runs to 13 residues. The CDR3 here is CASRGLRTGELFF. The CDR3 DNA follows: TGTGCCAGCAGAGGGCTGCGTACCGGGGAGCTGTTTTTT.

The chain is built from TRBV28 and TRBJ2-1; D unresolved. Germline V lookup: CDR1 MDHEN, CDR2 SYDVKM. The CDR3 consists of 16 residues. The germline V and J ends were trimmed by 2 bases and 5 bases, with 16 bases remaining between them. CDR3 loop: CASSLPWLVAHNEQFF. CDR3 coding DNA: TGTGCCAGCAGTTTACCCTGGCTAGTAGCCCACAATGAGCAGTTCTTC.

The chain uses TRBV6-2 or TRBV6-3 and TRBJ1-1, with 7 bases fitting TRBD1. The J segment lost 5 bases and the V segment lost 5 bases, leaving 8 bases of the junction unmatched. Looked up from germline, CDR1 is MNHEY and CDR2 is SVGEGT. CDR3 size: 14 residues. The CDR3 here is CASSRQGGMTEAFF. CDR3 bases: TGTGCCAGCAGTCGACAGGGAGGAATGACTGAAGCTTTCTTT.

This clonotype has only a few counts. V and J are TRBV27 and TRBJ2-7; 9 nucleotides align to TRBD2. The CDR3 length is 16 residues. The germline gives CDR1 MNHEY, CDR2 SMNVEV (reference sequence). J lost 1 base, V lost 5 bases, and 9 bases had no gene match. The CDR3 DNA follows: TGTGCCAGCAGTCCATGGGATAGCGGGAGATCCTACGAGCAGTACTTC. It translates to CASSPWDSGRSYEQYF.

This clonotype was detected only a few times. CDR3 in DNA: TGCAGTGCTAGCTGGGGGGAGAAACTGTTTTTT. Protein: CSASWGEKLFF. The J gene is TRBJ1-4, the V gene TRBV20-1; possible D gene TRBD1, 5 bases. The germline gives CDR1 DFQATT, CDR2 SNEGSKA (reference sequence). Trimming cost V 3 bases and J 11 bases, with 10 bases left between them. This CDR3 has 11 amino acids.

This rearrangement joins TRBV6-1 to TRBJ2-3, with TRBD2 matching over 7 bases. J was trimmed by 1 base and V by 6 bases; bases with no gene match: 7. CDR1 is MNHNS, CDR2 SASEGT, per germline. CDR3 length: 15 amino acids. CDR3 sequence reads: CASSRTSDRTDTQYF. The DNA of the CDR3 is TGTGCCAGCAGCCGCACTAGCGACCGCACAGATACGCAGTATTTT.

Of note for this clonotype: One junction end disagrees with the germline gene, perhaps due to a read error. The genes are TRBV7-9 and TRBJ2-1; perhaps TRBD2 as D (6 bases). The germline V gene has CDR1 SEHNR and CDR2 FQNEAQ (reference sequence). The CDR3 has 11 residues. This CDR3 is CASSPGGEQFF. The CDR3 bases are TGCGCCAGCAGCCCTGGGGGGGAGCAGTTCTTC.

The chain carries TRBV28 and TRBJ2-2; 9 positions agree with TRBD1. This CDR3 contains 14 residues. V dropped 5 bases and J dropped 5; count of bases not matched to a gene: 3. In germline, CDR1 is MDHEN, CDR2 SYDVKM. CDR3 bases: TGTGCCAGCAGTAGGACAGGGGAGACCGGGGAGCTGTTTTTT. It codes for CASSRTGETGELFF.

A few counts support this clonotype. The V gene is TRBV30, the J gene TRBJ2-7, with D perhaps being TRBD1 or TRBD2 (5 bases each). The CDR3 has 15 amino acids. Per the germline V gene, CDR1 is GTSNPN and CDR2 is SVGIG (reference sequence). V lost 4 bases and J lost 7, with 23 bases in between. CDR3 sequence (DNA): TGTGCCTGGATGGACCTGGGGGAAACTACTGGGGAGCAGTACTTC. It is translated as CAWMDLGETTGEQYF.

The chain carries TRBV6-1 and TRBJ2-7; D tentatively reads TRBD1 or TRBD2 (5 bases each). Germline values: CDR1 MNHNS, CDR2 SASEGT. V was shortened by 3 bases and J by 3 bases, with 12 bases between the two germline ends. This CDR3 is 14 amino acids long. The CDR3 loop is CASSDWGSDYEQYF. The CDR3 DNA follows: TGTGCCAGCAGTGACTGGGGGAGCGACTACGAGCAGTACTTC.

The rearrangement links TRBV7-9 to TRBJ1-1; D gene ambiguous. V was cut by 3 bases and J by 4 bases, with 15 bases left in between. The CDR3 contains 15 residues. The germline V gene encodes CDR1 SEHNR and CDR2 FQNEAQ (reference sequence). The CDR3 is CASSFTLEGGTEAFF. The CDR3 nucleotides read TGTGCCAGCAGCTTTACTTTAGAAGGTGGCACTGAAGCTTTCTTT.

A few counts support this clonotype. This chain connects TRBV20-1 to TRBJ1-5; D perhaps matches TRBD1 (5 bases). The germline gives CDR1 DFQATT, CDR2 SNEGSKA (reference sequence). The germline V and J ends were trimmed by 6 bases and 6 bases, with 21 bases remaining between them. This CDR3 spans 15 amino acids. The CDR3 DNA sequence: TGCAGTGCAAACACTGACCAGGGTTCAGGTCAGCCCCAGCATTTT. Encoded protein: CSANTDQGSGQPQHF.

The chain couples TRBV20-1 to TRBJ2-1, with 8 bases fitting TRBD1. The length of the CDR3 is 16 residues. The germline CDR1 and CDR2 sequences are DFQATT and SNEGSKA (reference sequence). V dropped 0 bases and J dropped 1; count of bases not matched to a gene: 5. For the CDR3, the DNA is TGCAGTGCTAGAGAGCCGACAGGGGAGTCCTACAATGAGCAGTTCTTC. Protein: CSAREPTGESYNEQFF.

DNA of the CDR3: TGCGCCAGCAGCCTCTCCTTCGGGGGGGCGAGGAACACTGAAGCTTTCTTT. As protein: CASSLSFGGARNTEAFF. J is TRBJ1-1 and V is TRBV5-1, with a possible D match to TRBD1 (6 bases). The CDR3 loop spans 17 amino acids. CDR1 and CDR2 (germline): SGHRS, YFSETQ. V was clipped by 4 bases and J by 1 base, with 20 bases between them.

This chain joins TRBV6-2 or TRBV6-3 and TRBJ2-1; TRBD1 aligns across 7 bases. CDR3 length: 15 residues. CDR1 and CDR2 (germline): MNHEY, SVGEGT. The ends lost 2 bases at V and 4 bases at J; junction bases unmatched: 5. The CDR3: CASSYAGTEYNEQFF. DNA for the CDR3: TGTGCCAGCAGTTACGCCGGGACAGAGTACAATGAGCAGTTCTTC.

This sequence joins TRBV20-1 and TRBJ2-1, with unresolved D. The CDR3 is made up of 13 amino acids. The V end lost 0 bases, the J end lost 3 bases, and 6 bases lay between the germline ends. Germline CDR1 and CDR2: DFQATT and SNEGSKA (reference sequence). The CDR3 region is CSARDVIYNEQFF. The CDR3 DNA sequence: TGCAGTGCTAGAGATGTAATCTACAATGAGCAGTTCTTC.

The chain links TRBV20-1 to TRBJ2-3, with D perhaps being TRBD1 or TRBD2 (5 bases each). The V end lost 4 bases, the J end lost 3 bases, and 17 bases lay between the germline ends. The length of the CDR3 is 15 residues. In germline, CDR1 is DFQATT, CDR2 SNEGSKA (reference sequence). The CDR3 loop is CSATRDPAWTDTQYF. The CDR3 nucleotides are TGCAGTGCTACCCGGGACCCAGCGTGGACAGATACGCAGTATTTT.

The chain carries TRBV20-1 and TRBJ1-1; D is unclear. The CDR3 runs 14 residues. In germline, CDR1 is DFQATT, CDR2 SNEGSKA (reference sequence). V was cut by 0 bases and J by 3 bases, with 11 bases left in between. The CDR3 is CSARDPGWDTEAFF. For the CDR3, the DNA is TGCAGTGCTAGAGATCCGGGGTGGGACACTGAAGCTTTCTTT.

The chain uses TRBV2 and TRBJ2-1; weak D call: TRBD2 (6 bases). Germline CDR1 and CDR2: SNHLY and FYNNEI. The CDR3 runs to 20 residues. With 1 base removed from V and 3 bases from J, the gap between germline ends came to 25 bases. In DNA form, the CDR3 reads TGTGCCAGCAGTGAAGTTAGGGACGGGAGCGGTCCCGGAGTCTACAATGAGCAGTTCTTC. It is translated as CASSEVRDGSGPGVYNEQFF.

This sequence joins TRBV4-1 and TRBJ2-4; tentatively, D is TRBD1 (5 bases). The CDR3 totals 15 residues. V lost 0 bases and J lost 8, with 14 bases in between. The V gene's germline CDR1 is MGHRA and CDR2 YSYEKL. CDR3 residues: CASSQERMSTDIQYF. Written as DNA, the CDR3 is TGCGCCAGCAGCCAAGAGCGCATGTCGACAGACATTCAGTACTTC.